This entry concerns a single TCR beta chain. Assay used: immunoSEQ multiplex PCR; TCRdb lists only in-frame clones, some missing. Of 450,000 to 500,000 clones in the sample, 80% to 90% were seen once. This entry belongs to a study of blood T cell repertoires in COVID-19. Overall study context: Samples of COVID-19 (acute and convalescent) were obtained from the United States, Italy and Spain.

CDR3 length: 19 residues. The junction had 15 bases not matched to a gene; V was cut back by 3 bases and J by 5 bases. In germline, CDR1 is LNHNV, CDR2 YYDKDF (reference sequence). Specimen: peripheral blood. The rearrangement uses TRBV15 and TRBJ2-1, with 11 bases lining up with TRBD2. The receptor comes from a human donor in a cohort sampled during active COVID-19. The CDR3 nucleotides are TGTGCCACCAGCAGGGGGATGGCGACTAGCGGGACCCCCCACAATGAGCAGTTCTTC. It specifies CATSRGMATSGTPHNEQFF.